The T cell receptor (beta chain) under discussion was sequenced for a study of T cells after yellow fever vaccination. Looking at the study overall: The fractions with low cell numbers were processed using SMART-Seq v4 Ultra Low Input.

The sample holds many counts of this clonotype. Its antigen is not known. Universal primer sites and UMIs were introduced during 5'RACE template-switching synthesis of TCR cDNA. Each CDR3 protein is one row after TCRdb ran MiXCR on the 5' RACE reads. The sample includes 55,000 to 70,000 distinct CDR3 sequences, approximately 6.1% of them seen just once. Whole-study findings and limits: Although most clonotypes did not, a small share appeared in both CD4 and CD8 compartments. The study re-detected most primary-vaccination clones after the booster (about 95% CD4, roughly 85% CD8).

This CDR3 is built from 15 residues. Germline V gene sequence: CDR1 MNHEY, CDR2 SVGEGT. With V trimmed by 6 bases and J by 1 base, 8 bases remained unmatched. This chain uses TRBV6-2 or TRBV6-3 with TRBJ1-1; TRBD1 matches 7 bases. This specimen was CD8+ T cells sorted from PBMCs, taken roughly 47 days after the first yellow fever vaccination. The clonotype comes from a man between 18 and 29 years old who received the YFV17D yellow fever vaccine. For the CDR3, the DNA is TGTGCCAGCAGCGACGCCGGGACAGAGAACACTGAAGCTTTCTTT. It specifies CASSDAGTENTEAFF.